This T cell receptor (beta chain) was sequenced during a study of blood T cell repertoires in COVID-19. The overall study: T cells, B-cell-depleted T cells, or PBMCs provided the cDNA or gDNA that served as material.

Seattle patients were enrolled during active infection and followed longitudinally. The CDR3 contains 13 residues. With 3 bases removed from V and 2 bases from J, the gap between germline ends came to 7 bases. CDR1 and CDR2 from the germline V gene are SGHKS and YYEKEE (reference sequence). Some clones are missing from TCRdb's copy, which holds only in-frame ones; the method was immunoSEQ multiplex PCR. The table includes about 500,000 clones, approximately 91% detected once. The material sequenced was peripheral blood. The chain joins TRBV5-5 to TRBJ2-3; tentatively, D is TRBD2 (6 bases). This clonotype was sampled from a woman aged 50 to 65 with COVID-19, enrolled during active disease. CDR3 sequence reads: CASSWRDTDTQYF. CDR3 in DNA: TGTGCCAGCAGCTGGAGGGACACAGATACGCAGTATTTT.